Sequencing of this T cell receptor (beta chain) was carried out in a study of graft-versus-host responses after intestinal transplantation. The wider study: Recipients had multivisceral, liver-intestinal, or isolated intestinal transplants. Notes on the study in general: There were GvH clones found in recipient marrow, and some of them appeared first in ileum or blood.

The authors seeded about 200,000 CFSE-labeled responder cells together with about 200,000 irradiated stimulator cells tagged with violet dye. Responder cells that were proliferating and CFSE-low, both CD3+CD4+ and CD3+CD8+, were sorted after the reaction. TCRdb's copy holds only in-frame clones and misses some; the assay was immunoSEQ multiplex PCR. Of about 17,000 clones listed, about two fifths are singletons. CDR1 is SGHDN, CDR2 FVKESK, per germline. The CDR3 loop spans 19 amino acids. Losses at the gene ends were 1 base for V and 2 bases for J; bases not matched to a gene: 13. This TCR was sampled from a human patient who received an intestinal transplant. The J gene is TRBJ1-1, the V gene TRBV14, with TRBD1 matching 10 bases. Here the sequenced sample was alloreactive CD8+ T cells from a mixed lymphocyte reaction culture, taken before intestinal transplant. Subset specified: CFSE-low proliferating T cells sorted from approximately six-day pre-transplant mixed lymphocyte reaction (GvH or HvG direction). The CDR3 bases are TGTGCCAGCAGCCAAGTACGGTGGGACAGGGGCCGGCTTAACACTGAAGCTTTCTTT. Protein sequence: CASSQVRWDRGRLNTEAFF.